A single sample gave rise to the 30 T cell receptor beta chains below, sequenced in a study of control samples from healthy donors and cancer patients. The repertoire was sequenced with immunoSEQ multiplex PCR; TCRdb's copy has only in-frame clones and lacks some. Here the sample spans 200,000 to 250,000 clones, about 94% being singletons. The material sequenced was blood. The receptor source for this set is a man aged 50 to 59 in good health.

The chain carries TRBV5-6 and TRBJ1-1; D gene uncertain. Trimming shortened V by 4 bases and J by 1 base, and 11 bases separated the two germline ends. The CDR3 consists of 14 residues. Germline lookup yields CDR1 SGHDT and CDR2 YYEEEE. For the CDR3, the DNA is TGTGCCAGCAGCCTGACACATCCGAACACTGAAGCTTTCTTT. Amino acid sequence: CASSLTHPNTEAFF.

This clone was counted only a few times. Different DNA sequences within this sample yield the same CDR3. The chain recombines TRBV5-1 with TRBJ1-2; 9 bases fit TRBD1. V shed 2 bases, J shed 2 bases, and the junction held 1 base outside the gene matches. The CDR3 consists of 14 residues. Per germline, CDR1 SGHRS and CDR2 YFSETQ. This chain's CDR3 is CASSLQGANYGYTF. The CDR3 nucleotides read TGCGCCAGCAGCTTACAGGGGGCGAACTATGGCTACACCTTC.

V and J are TRBV11-3 and TRBJ2-2; D is undetermined. Germline lookup yields CDR1 SGHNT and CDR2 YENEEA. Trimming shortened V by 1 base and J by 7 bases, and 10 bases separated the two germline ends. The CDR3 covers 14 residues. This CDR3 reads CASSLGPVGGELFF. Here the CDR3 DNA reads TGTGCCAGCAGCTTAGGTCCCGTTGGCGGGGAGCTGTTTTTT.

The V and J genes are TRBV2 and TRBJ2-5; no clear D gene. This CDR3 is built from 13 residues. V was pared by 4 bases and J by 4 bases, with 10 bases between. Germline assignment: CDR1 SNHLY and CDR2 FYNNEI. CDR3 nucleotide sequence: TGTGCCAGCAGTGTACGTGGCCCAGAGACCCAGTACTTC. This codes for CASSVRGPETQYF.

The chain recombines TRBV7-2 with TRBJ2-5; 10 nucleotides agree with TRBD2. This CDR3 has 15 residues. The ends lost 7 bases at V and 2 bases at J; junction bases unmatched: 7. Germline CDR1 SGHTA, CDR2 FQGNSA. Written as DNA, the CDR3 is TGTGCCAGCACCCGCGGACTAGCGGAACAAGAGACCCAGTACTTC. Translation gives CASTRGLAEQETQYF.

This clone was seen just once. Other DNA sequences in this specimen translate into the identical CDR3. V is TRBV18 and J is TRBJ1-5; the match to TRBD1 covers 12 bases. CDR1 and CDR2 from the germline V gene are KGHSH and LQKENI. This CDR3 region has 15 residues. The junction had 5 bases not matched to a gene; V was cut back by 4 bases and J by 7 bases. The CDR3 is CASSRGQGAGQPQHF. CDR3 DNA: TGTGCCAGCTCACGGGGACAGGGGGCGGGGCAGCCCCAGCATTTT.

CDR3 amino acids: CASSPRPGTGGTEAFF. CDR3 in DNA: TGTGCCAGCAGCCCCCGTCCCGGGACAGGGGGCACTGAAGCTTTCTTT. The gene calls are TRBV7-8 and TRBJ1-1; 11 nucleotides match TRBD1. V shed 5 bases and J 4 bases; nucleotides not matched to a gene: 9. CDR1 and CDR2 (germline): SGHVS, FQNEAQ. The CDR3 is made up of 16 amino acids.

This chain uses TRBV3-1 (or the pseudogene TRBV3-2) with TRBJ1-2, with TRBD1 as a possible D gene (6 bases). V was clipped by 1 base and J by 4 bases, with 10 bases between them. The CDR3 has 14 residues. The germline V gene encodes CDR1 LGHDT and CDR2 YNNKEL (reference sequence). The CDR3 bases are TGTGCCAGCAGCCAAGTGGACAGTGGCTATGGCTACACCTTC. Protein product: CASSQVDSGYGYTF.

The rearrangement joins TRBV9 to TRBJ1-4; maybe TRBD1 (5 bases). The CDR3 loop spans 15 amino acids. In germline, CDR1 is SGDLS, CDR2 YYNGEE. Trimming took off 0 bases at V and 8 bases at J, with 14 bases between the two ends. The CDR3 spells CASSVDKGFNEKLFF. Written as DNA, the CDR3 is TGTGCCAGCAGCGTAGATAAGGGGTTTAACGAAAAACTGTTTTTT.

V is TRBV19 and J is TRBJ1-2; 8 nucleotides align to TRBD1. This CDR3 has 15 residues. Germline CDR1 and CDR2: LNHDA and SQIVND (reference sequence). The junction had 14 bases not matched to a gene; V was cut back by 7 bases and J by 7 bases. In DNA form, the CDR3 reads TGTGCCAGTATTCAAAGGACAGGGACCTTTCTTGGCTACACCTTC. Protein: CASIQRTGTFLGYTF.

The chain couples TRBV29-1 to TRBJ2-1; D not resolved. Germline V gene data show CDR1 as SQVTM and CDR2 as ANQGSEA. The CDR3 has 12 residues. Trimming shortened V by 8 bases and J by 6 bases, and 14 bases separated the two germline ends. The CDR3 DNA follows: TGCAGCACGTTGAGCTCGGTCAATGAGCAGTTCTTC. It codes for CSTLSSVNEQFF.

This chain links TRBV29-1 with TRBJ1-1, with unresolved D. V gave up 1 base and J gave up 8 bases, with 8 bases separating them. CDR3 length: 11 residues. The V gene's germline CDR1 is SQVTM and CDR2 ANQGSEA. The CDR3 here is CSVEAFREAFF. CDR3 nucleotide sequence: TGCAGCGTTGAAGCTTTTCGGGAAGCTTTCTTT.

This chain uses TRBV3-1 (or the pseudogene TRBV3-2) with TRBJ1-1; a weak D match, TRBD1 (6 bases). CDR3 length equals 14 residues. CDR1 LGHDT and CDR2 YNNKEL come from the germline V gene (reference sequence). V was trimmed by 3 bases and J by 3 bases, leaving 11 bases between them. The CDR3 region has the DNA TGTGCCAGCAGCCAGGGGGCCGGGGACACTGAAGCTTTCTTT. Its translation: CASSQGAGDTEAFF.

The CDR3 bases are TGTGCCAGCAGCCCTGAAGGGGTCTCACCCCTCCACTTT. It codes for CASSPEGVSPLHF. The chain has TRBV3-1 (or the pseudogene TRBV3-2) and TRBJ1-6, with D perhaps TRBD1 (5 bases). V gave up 4 bases and J gave up 10 bases, with 11 bases separating them. Germline V gene sequence: CDR1 LGHDT, CDR2 YNNKEL (reference sequence). This CDR3 spans 13 amino acids.

V usage is TRBV15 and J usage is TRBJ1-3; D possibly corresponds to TRBD1 (6 bases). Trimming removed 6 bases at V and 0 bases at J, with 15 bases between. Germline V gene lookup returns CDR1 LNHNV and CDR2 YYDKDF (reference sequence). The CDR3 has 16 residues. DNA of the CDR3: TGTGCCACCAGTGAAAGGGGGGGTAGCTCTGGAAACACCATATATTTT. This encodes CATSERGGSSGNTIYF. Full variable domain (outside the CDR3, taken from reference TRBV15 and TRBJ1-3): DAMVIQNPRYQVTQFGKPVTLSCSQTLNHNVMYWYQQKSSQAPKLLFHYYDKDFNNEADTPDNFQSRRPNTSFCFLDIRSPGLGDTAMYLCATSERGGSSGNTIYFGEGSWLTVV.

This chain uses TRBV7-8 with TRBJ1-1; D possibly corresponds to TRBD1 (5 bases). The CDR3 contains 14 residues. V was cut by 5 bases and J by 6 bases, with 16 bases left in between. Germline V gene sequence: CDR1 SGHVS, CDR2 FQNEAQ. CDR3 bases: TGTGCCAGCAGCCCCGACCGACAGTCCCCTGAAGCTTTCTTT. Its protein is CASSPDRQSPEAFF.

V gene TRBV6-2 or TRBV6-3 combines with J gene TRBJ1-2, with D maybe TRBD1 (6 bases). Deletions cut 0 bases from V and 7 bases from J, with 15 bases between. This CDR3 is 15 amino acids long. Per the germline V gene, CDR1 is MNHEY and CDR2 is SVGEGT. Written as DNA, the CDR3 is TGTGCCAGCAGTTACTCGATTCGGGGGGCAAGTGGCTACACCTTC. Translated: CASSYSIRGASGYTF.

The V gene is TRBV6-5, the J gene TRBJ1-1; no clear D gene. The V gene's germline CDR1 is MNHEY and CDR2 SVGAGI. V lost 0 bases, J lost 6 bases, and 17 bases lay in between. The CDR3 is 16 amino acids. CDR3 loop: CASSYSIAYQGSEAFF. CDR3 DNA: TGTGCCAGCAGTTACTCGATCGCTTATCAAGGTTCTGAAGCTTTCTTT.

The V call is TRBV5-4, the J call TRBJ2-5; D is perhaps TRBD2 (6 bases). Germline V CDR1 and CDR2: SGHNT, YYREEE (reference sequence). The CDR3 covers 14 residues. Trimming removed 5 bases from V and 3 bases from J, with 14 bases in between. In DNA form, the CDR3 reads TGTGCCAGCAGATGGAGGACTAATGAAGAGACCCAGTACTTC. It codes for CASRWRTNEETQYF.

As regards this clone: The sample contains more than one DNA sequence encoding this CDR3. The genes are TRBV28 and TRBJ1-1; a weak D match, TRBD1 (6 bases). Germline V gene sequence: CDR1 MDHEN, CDR2 SYDVKM. This CDR3 has 14 amino acids. Trimming removed 4 bases at V and 0 bases at J, with 9 bases between. The CDR3 spells CASSSTGLNTEAFF. DNA of the CDR3: TGTGCCAGCAGTTCCACAGGGTTGAACACTGAAGCTTTCTTT.

V gene TRBV4-2 combines with J gene TRBJ2-3; possibly TRBD2 for D (5 bases). Germline assignment: CDR1 LGHNA and CDR2 YNFKEQ. V lost 0 bases and J 0 bases, leaving 10 bases between the germline ends. There are 16 residues in the CDR3. The CDR3 DNA follows: TGTGCCAGCAGCCAAGATTGGAGGAAGAGCACAGATACGCAGTATTTT. This codes for CASSQDWRKSTDTQYF.

The rearrangement links TRBV4-1 to TRBJ2-7; D gene uncertain. The CDR3 runs 15 residues. Trimming removed 2 bases at V and 5 bases at J, with 16 bases between. CDR1 and CDR2 (germline): MGHRA, YSYEKL. The CDR3 sequence is CASSQSRGGRHEQYF. DNA for the CDR3: TGCGCCAGCAGCCAATCCCGTGGCGGTCGGCACGAGCAGTACTTC.

The V and J genes are TRBV19 and TRBJ1-5, with D possibly matching TRBD1 (5 bases). Germline CDR1 reads LNHDA; CDR2 reads SQIVND (reference sequence). This CDR3 comprises 15 residues. Trimming cost V 7 bases and J 1 base, with 14 bases left between them. The CDR3 bases are TGTGCCAGTACCCCCACCTCAGGGAGCAATCAGCCCCAGCATTTT. It translates to CASTPTSGSNQPQHF.

The chain is built from TRBV18 and TRBJ1-5; D may be TRBD1 (5 bases). The CDR3 spans 16 residues. Germline V gene data show CDR1 as KGHSH and CDR2 as LQKENI. V lost 5 bases and J 0 bases, leaving 14 bases between the germline ends. The CDR3 DNA reads TGTGCCAGCTCATGGGGGTCTCACCTTAGCAATCAGCCCCAGCATTTT. Amino acid sequence: CASSWGSHLSNQPQHF.

The chain links TRBV10-2 to TRBJ2-7, with 7 bases fitting TRBD2. The CDR3 extends over 14 amino acids. J lost 6 bases, V lost 0 bases, and 5 bases had no gene match. The germline V gene has CDR1 WSHSY and CDR2 SAAADI. CDR3 coding DNA: TGCGCCAGCAGTGAGTCGAGCAGGGAGGGCGAGCAGTACTTC. It specifies CASSESSREGEQYF.

The chain uses TRBV2 and TRBJ1-1; 7 positions agree with TRBD1. This CDR3 comprises 15 residues. Germline assignment: CDR1 SNHLY and CDR2 FYNNEI. J lost 4 bases, V lost 7 bases, and 12 bases had no gene match. DNA for the CDR3: TGTGCCAGCACCCCCCGGACAGGCTCTGCCACTGAAGCTTTCTTT. This sequence encodes CASTPRTGSATEAFF.

The chain joins TRBV24-1 to TRBJ2-7; 7 bases map to TRBD1. J was trimmed by 5 bases and V by 10 bases; bases with no gene match: 4. This CDR3 region has 11 residues. The germline V gene has CDR1 KGHDR and CDR2 SFDVKD. Here the CDR3 reads CATRQGDEQYF. Written as DNA, the CDR3 is TGTGCCACAAGACAGGGAGACGAGCAGTACTTC.

This clone was detected once. The V call is TRBV6-5, the J call TRBJ2-2; 8 bases match TRBD1. This CDR3 contains 13 residues. Trimming cost V 7 bases and J 5 bases; bases outside gene matches: 3. Germline V gene data show CDR1 as MNHEY and CDR2 as SVGAGI. The CDR3 region is CASKTGGTGELFF. CDR3 nucleotide sequence: TGTGCCAGCAAAACAGGGGGGACCGGGGAGCTGTTTTTT.

The V gene is TRBV28, the J gene TRBJ2-3; a weak D match, TRBD2 (6 bases). Germline CDR1 MDHEN, CDR2 SYDVKM. The CDR3 sequence is 15 residues long. V was cut by 3 bases and J by 2 bases, with 12 bases left in between. CDR3 nucleotide sequence: TGTGCCAGCAGTTTCGGGGGTTCAATCACAGATACGCAGTATTTT. Translation: CASSFGGSITDTQYF.

The chain employs TRBV28 and TRBJ1-4; D possibly corresponds to TRBD1 (5 bases). V shed 4 bases and J shed 8 bases, with 20 bases lying between them. The CDR3 totals 16 residues. From germline, CDR1 is MDHEN and CDR2 SYDVKM. The CDR3 sequence is CASSSPLPGPREKLFF. CDR3 nucleotide sequence: TGTGCCAGCAGTTCGCCTCTCCCAGGGCCGAGGGAAAAACTGTTTTTT.